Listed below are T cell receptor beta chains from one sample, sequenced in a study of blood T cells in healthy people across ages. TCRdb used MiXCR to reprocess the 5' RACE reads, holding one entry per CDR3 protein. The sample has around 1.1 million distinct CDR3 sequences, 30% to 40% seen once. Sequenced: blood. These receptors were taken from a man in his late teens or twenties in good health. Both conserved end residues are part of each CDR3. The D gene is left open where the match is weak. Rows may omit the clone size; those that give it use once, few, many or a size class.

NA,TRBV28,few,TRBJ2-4,TGTGCCAGCAGTTTAGGTGTAATGGCATCCTTAGCCAAAAACATTCAGTACTTC,CASSLGVMASLAKNIQYF
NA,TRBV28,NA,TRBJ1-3,TGTGCCAGCAGGGAGACCTATGGAAACACCATATATTTT,CASRETYGNTIYF
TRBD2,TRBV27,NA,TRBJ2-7,TGTGCCAGCGGTCAGGCTGCGGGAGGGCAGGGCTACGAGCAGTACTTC,CASGQAAGGQGYEQYF
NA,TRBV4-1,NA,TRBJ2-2,TGCGCCAGCAGCGTCCGGGAGAACACCGGGGAGCTGTTTTTT,CASSVRENTGELFF
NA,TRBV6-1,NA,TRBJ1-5,TGTGCCAGCAGTGCCTTGGGAGTCGGTCAGCTCCAGCATTTT,CASSALGVGQLQHF
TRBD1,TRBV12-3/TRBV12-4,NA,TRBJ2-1,TGTGCCAGCAGTCAGGGACAGGGGGTCCACAATGAGCAGTTCTTC,CASSQGQGVHNEQFF
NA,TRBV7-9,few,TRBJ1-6,TGTGCCAGCAGCTTACCGGATTCCTATAATTCACCCCTCCACTTT,CASSLPDSYNSPLHF
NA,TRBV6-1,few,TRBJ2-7,TGTGCCAGCAGTCTTGTCCCGGGAGAAAACTACGAGCAGTACTTC,CASSLVPGENYEQYF
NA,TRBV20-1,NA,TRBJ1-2,TGCAGTGCGAAACCGGGACACATCGACAACTATGGCTACACCTTC,CSAKPGHIDNYGYTF
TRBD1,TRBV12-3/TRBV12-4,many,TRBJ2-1,TGTGCCAGCAGTACGGGACAGGGCAATGAGCAGTTCTTC,CASSTGQGNEQFF
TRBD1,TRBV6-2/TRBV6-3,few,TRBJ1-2,TGTGCCAGCAGTTACTCGACAGGGACTAACTATGGCTACACCTTC,CASSYSTGTNYGYTF
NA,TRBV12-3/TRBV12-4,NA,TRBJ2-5,TGTGCCAGCAGTTTATCCCAGGGAGAGACCCAGTACTTC,CASSLSQGETQYF
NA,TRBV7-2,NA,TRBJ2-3,TGTGCCAGCAGCTTAGTGGGGGAGGCGGGGGATACGCAGTATTTT,CASSLVGEAGDTQYF
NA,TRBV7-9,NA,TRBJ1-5,TGTGCCAGCAGCCACGGACAGAGGAATCAGCCCCAGCATTTT,CASSHGQRNQPQHF
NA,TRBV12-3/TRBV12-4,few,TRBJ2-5,TGTGCCAGCAGTTTAACACAGTTCGAGACCCAGTACTTC,CASSLTQFETQYF
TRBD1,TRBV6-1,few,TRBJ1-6,TGTGCCAGCAGCTGGACAGGGGAAAATTCACCCCTCCACTTT,CASSWTGENSPLHF
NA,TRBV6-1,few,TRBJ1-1,TGTGCCAGCAGTGAAGGAGGGGAGAACACTGAAGCTTTCTTT,CASSEGGENTEAFF
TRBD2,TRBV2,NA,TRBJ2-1,TGTGCCAGCAGACCCGGGACTAGCGGAGAGACCCAGTTCTTC,CASRPGTSGETQFF
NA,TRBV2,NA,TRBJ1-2,TGTGCCAGCAGCGAAGGGCCCGGCGGCTACACCTTC,CASSEGPGGYTF
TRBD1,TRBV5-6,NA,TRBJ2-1,TGTGCCAGCAGCTTGCCCTTCCGCCGGGACAGGGGGTGGAATGAGCAGTTCTTC,CASSLPFRRDRGWNEQFF
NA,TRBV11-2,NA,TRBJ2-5,TGTGCCAGCAGCTTATATGGACGGAACTACAATGAGCAGTACTTC,CASSLYGRNYNEQYF
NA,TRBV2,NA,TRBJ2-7,TGTGCCAGCAGGAAATCGAGTATTGCCAGGTACTTC,CASRKSSIARYF
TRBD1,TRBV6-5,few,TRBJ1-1,TGTGCCAGCAGTCCCCCCGGGACAGTGAACACTGAAGCTTTCTTT,CASSPPGTVNTEAFF
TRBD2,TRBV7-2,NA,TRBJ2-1,TGTGCCAGCGGCACGGGACTAGCGGGGGTCAATGAGCAGTTCTTC,CASGTGLAGVNEQFF
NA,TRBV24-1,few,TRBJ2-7,TGTGCCACCAGTGATTTGGTCAGGGTTAGTTACGAGCAGTACTTC,CATSDLVRVSYEQYF
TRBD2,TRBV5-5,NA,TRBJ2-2,TGTGCCAGCAGCTTATCCAGGGGCGGGAGGTTGTCCGGGGAGCTGTTTTTT,CASSLSRGGRLSGELFF
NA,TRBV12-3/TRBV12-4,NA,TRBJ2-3,TGTGCCAGCAGCCCCGCACGGGCGCGCGGCACAGATACGCAGTATTTT,CASSPARARGTDTQYF
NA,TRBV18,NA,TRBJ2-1,TGTGCCAGCTCGCCAATGGACAGAGACAATGAGCAGTTCTTC,CASSPMDRDNEQFF
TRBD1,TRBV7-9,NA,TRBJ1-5,TGTGCCAGCAGTCTCGACAGGGCCCGACAGCCCCAGCATTTT,CASSLDRARQPQHF
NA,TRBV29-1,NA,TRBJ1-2,TGCAGCGTCAGAAAGGGGGACTATGGCTACACCTTC,CSVRKGDYGYTF
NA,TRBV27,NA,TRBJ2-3,TGTGCCAGCAGTCCCACGAAGGCAGATACGCAGTATTTT,CASSPTKADTQYF
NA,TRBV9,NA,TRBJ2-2,TGTGCCAGCAGCGTCCGCGCGAACACCGGGGAGCTGTTTTTT,CASSVRANTGELFF